This T cell receptor (beta chain) was recorded in a study of early T cells in non-severe SARS-CoV-2 infection. Individual cDNA molecules received unique molecular identifiers. TCRdb recomputed calls from the 5' RACE reads with MiXCR, one row per CDR3 protein. Of around 66,000 distinct CDR3 sequences in the sample, around 14% are singletons; the top ten hold about 8.5%. This clonotype was observed many times. CDR3 size: 16 residues. V shed 2 bases and J 3 bases; nucleotides not matched to a gene: 6. Germline V gene data show CDR1 as LNHNV and CDR2 as YYDKDF (reference sequence). This clonotype was obtained from an adult who was a healthcare worker with PCR-confirmed SARS-CoV-2 infection or an uninfected control (not recorded which). The chain uses TRBV15 and TRBJ2-1; 8 nucleotides agree with TRBD1. Material for sequencing was whole blood. This chain's CDR3 is CATSRLDRAVYNEQFF. In nucleotides, the CDR3 is TGTGCCACCAGCAGATTGGACAGGGCCGTCTACAATGAGCAGTTCTTC.